Each of the 5 T cell receptor beta chains below was sequenced from the same sample in a study of blood T cell repertoires in COVID-19. The method was immunoSEQ multiplex PCR; TCRdb's version includes in-frame clones alone and lacks a portion of them. The top ten hold roughly 10% of the sample, which has about 52,000 clones, roughly 90% seen once. The sequenced material came from peripheral blood. These receptors originate from a man older than 75 with active or convalescent COVID-19.

The gene calls are TRBV5-1 and TRBJ2-5; 13 bases line up with TRBD2. The germline V gene encodes CDR1 SGHRS and CDR2 YFSETQ. The CDR3 totals 15 residues. Germline trimming cut 3 bases from V and 9 bases from J; bases unmatched to any gene: 8. The CDR3 reads CASSSLTSGGEPQYF. CDR3 in DNA: TGCGCCAGCAGCTCCTTAACTAGCGGGGGGGAGCCCCAGTACTTC.

This clone was observed a single time. The chain is built from TRBV29-1 and TRBJ2-7, with D perhaps matching TRBD2 (5 bases). The V and J ends lost 0 bases and 5 bases respectively, with 8 bases between them. This CDR3 is built from 12 residues. From germline, CDR1 is SQVTM and CDR2 ANQGSEA. The CDR3 reads CSVEDPGDEQYF. CDR3 in DNA: TGCAGCGTTGAAGATCCCGGGGACGAGCAGTACTTC.

The rearrangement links TRBV28 to TRBJ1-2; no reliable D call. Trimming stripped 1 base from V and 8 bases from J, with 20 bases between. CDR3 size: 16 residues. Germline values: CDR1 MDHEN, CDR2 SYDVKM. In DNA form, the CDR3 reads TGTGCCAGCAGTTTATTAAGCTGGCAGACGGCCAGGGGCTACACCTTC. Residues: CASSLLSWQTARGYTF.

The genes are TRBV13 and TRBJ2-3; 14 bases match TRBD2. Germline CDR1 PRHDT, CDR2 FYEKMQ (reference sequence). The CDR3 covers 15 residues. Trimming cost V 5 bases and J 4 bases; bases outside gene matches: 2. Here the CDR3 DNA reads TGTGCCAGCAGCGGGACTAGCGGGAGCGCAGATACGCAGTATTTT. Its protein is CASSGTSGSADTQYF.

The rearrangement joins TRBV27 to TRBJ1-5, with D unclear. CDR3 length equals 16 residues. CDR1 MNHEY and CDR2 SMNVEV come from the germline V gene (reference sequence). Trimming removed 2 bases from V and 5 bases from J, with 16 bases in between. The CDR3 reads CASSLTPRPHDQPQHF. CDR3 bases: TGTGCCAGCAGTTTAACCCCCAGGCCGCACGATCAGCCCCAGCATTTT.